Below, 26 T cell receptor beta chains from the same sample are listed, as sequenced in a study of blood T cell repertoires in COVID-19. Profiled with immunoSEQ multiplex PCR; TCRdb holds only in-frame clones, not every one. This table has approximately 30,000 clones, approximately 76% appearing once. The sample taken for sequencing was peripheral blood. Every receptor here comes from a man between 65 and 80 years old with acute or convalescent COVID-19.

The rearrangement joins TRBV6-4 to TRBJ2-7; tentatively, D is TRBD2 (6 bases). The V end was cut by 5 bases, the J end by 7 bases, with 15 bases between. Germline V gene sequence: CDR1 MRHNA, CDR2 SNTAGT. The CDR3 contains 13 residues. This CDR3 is CASSQGQGGEQYF. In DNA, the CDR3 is TGTGCCAGCAGTCAAGGACAAGGAGGGGAGCAGTACTTC.

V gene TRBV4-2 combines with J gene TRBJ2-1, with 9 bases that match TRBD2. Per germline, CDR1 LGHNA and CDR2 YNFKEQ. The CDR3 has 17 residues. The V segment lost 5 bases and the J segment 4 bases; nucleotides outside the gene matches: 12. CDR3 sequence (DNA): TGTGCCAGCAGCGGTCCGGCGGGGGGGCTAAGGTACAATGAGCAGTTCTTC. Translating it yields CASSGPAGGLRYNEQFF.

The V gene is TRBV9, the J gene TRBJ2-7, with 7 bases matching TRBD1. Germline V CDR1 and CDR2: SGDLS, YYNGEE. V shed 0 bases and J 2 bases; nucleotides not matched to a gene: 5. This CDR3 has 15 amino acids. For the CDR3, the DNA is TGTGCCAGCAGCGTAGCTACAGGGGCTGCCTACGAGCAGTACTTC. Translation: CASSVATGAAYEQYF.

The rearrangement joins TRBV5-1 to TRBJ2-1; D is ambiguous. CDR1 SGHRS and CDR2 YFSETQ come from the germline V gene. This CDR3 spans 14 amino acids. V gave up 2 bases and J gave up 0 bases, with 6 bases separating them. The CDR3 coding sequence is TGCGCCAGCAGCTTCCCAGGCTCCTACAATGAGCAGTTCTTC. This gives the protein CASSFPGSYNEQFF.

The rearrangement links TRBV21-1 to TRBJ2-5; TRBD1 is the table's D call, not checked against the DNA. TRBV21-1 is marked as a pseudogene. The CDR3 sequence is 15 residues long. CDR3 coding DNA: TGTGCCAGCAGCAAAACTACAGGGGACCAAGAGACCCAGTACTTC. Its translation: CASSKTTGDQETQYF.

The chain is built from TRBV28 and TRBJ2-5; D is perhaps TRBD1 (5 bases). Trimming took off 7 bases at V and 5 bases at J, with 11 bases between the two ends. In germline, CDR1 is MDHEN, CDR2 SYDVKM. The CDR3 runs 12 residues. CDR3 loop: CASKAGSETQYF. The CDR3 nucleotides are TGTGCCAGCAAGGCAGGGTCGGAGACCCAGTACTTC.

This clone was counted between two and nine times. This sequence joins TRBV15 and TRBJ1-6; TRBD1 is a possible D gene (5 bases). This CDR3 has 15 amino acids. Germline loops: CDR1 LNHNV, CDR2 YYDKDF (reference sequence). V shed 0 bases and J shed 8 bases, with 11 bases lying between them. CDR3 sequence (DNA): TGTGCCACCAGCAGAGATGGACAAGGGGATTCACCCCTCCACTTT. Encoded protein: CATSRDGQGDSPLHF.

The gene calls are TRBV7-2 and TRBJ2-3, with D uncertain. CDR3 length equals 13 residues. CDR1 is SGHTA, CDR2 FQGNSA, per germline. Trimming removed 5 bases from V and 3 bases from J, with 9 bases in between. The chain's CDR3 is CASSEFRTDTQYF. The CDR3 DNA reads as TGTGCCAGCAGCGAATTCAGAACAGATACGCAGTATTTT.

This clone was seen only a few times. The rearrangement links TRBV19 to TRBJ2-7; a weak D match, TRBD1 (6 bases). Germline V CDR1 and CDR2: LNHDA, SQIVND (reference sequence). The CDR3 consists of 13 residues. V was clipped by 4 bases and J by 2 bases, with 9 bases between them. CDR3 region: CASSTTGTYEQYF. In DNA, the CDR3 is TGTGCCAGTAGTACGACAGGAACCTACGAGCAGTACTTC.

CDR3 residues: CASSKAGGGETQYF. The CDR3 coding sequence is TGTGCCAGCAGTAAAGCGGGGGGTGGGGAGACCCAGTACTTC. This chain connects TRBV5-4 to TRBJ2-5; 9 bases agree with TRBD2. Germline assignment: CDR1 SGHNT and CDR2 YYREEE (reference sequence). After removal of 5 bases from V and 5 bases from J, the junction contained 7 bases not matched to a gene. This CDR3 is built from 14 residues. The full variable domain, with the rest looked up from reference TRBV5-4 and TRBJ2-5, is ETGVTQSPTHLIKTRGQQVTLRCSSQSGHNTVSWYQQALGQGPQFIFQYYREEENGRGNFPPRFSGLQFPNYSSELNVNALELDDSALYLCASSKAGGGETQYFGPGTRLLVL.

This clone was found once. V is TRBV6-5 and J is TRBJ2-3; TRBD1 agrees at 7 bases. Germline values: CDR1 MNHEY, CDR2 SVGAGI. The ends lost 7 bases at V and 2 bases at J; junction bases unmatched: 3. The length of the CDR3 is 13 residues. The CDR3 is CASTDRNTDTQYF. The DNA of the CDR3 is TGTGCCAGCACGGACAGGAACACAGATACGCAGTATTTT.

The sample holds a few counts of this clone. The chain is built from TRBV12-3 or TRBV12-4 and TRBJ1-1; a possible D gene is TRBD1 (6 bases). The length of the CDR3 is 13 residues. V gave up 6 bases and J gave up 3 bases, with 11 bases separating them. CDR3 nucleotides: TGTGCCAGCAGCCGAACAGGGTACACTGAAGCTTTCTTT. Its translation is CASSRTGYTEAFF.

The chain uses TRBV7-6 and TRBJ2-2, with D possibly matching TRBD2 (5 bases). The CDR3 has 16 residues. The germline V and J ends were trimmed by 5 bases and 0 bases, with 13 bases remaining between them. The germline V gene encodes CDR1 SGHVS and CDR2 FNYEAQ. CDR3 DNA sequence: TGTGCCAGCAGCCCCGGACTGACCGCGAACACCGGGGAGCTGTTTTTT. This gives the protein CASSPGLTANTGELFF.

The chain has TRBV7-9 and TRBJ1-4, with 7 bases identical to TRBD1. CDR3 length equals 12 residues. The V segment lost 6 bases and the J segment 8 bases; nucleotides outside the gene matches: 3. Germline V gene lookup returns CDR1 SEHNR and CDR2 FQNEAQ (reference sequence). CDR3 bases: TGTGCCAGCAGATGGGACAGCGAAAAACTGTTTTTT. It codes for CASRWDSEKLFF.

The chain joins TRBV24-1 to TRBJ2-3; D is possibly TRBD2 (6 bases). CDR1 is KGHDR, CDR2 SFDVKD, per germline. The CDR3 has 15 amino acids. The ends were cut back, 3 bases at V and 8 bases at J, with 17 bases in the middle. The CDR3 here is CATSDPRGGLVTQYF. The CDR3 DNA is TGTGCCACCAGTGATCCCCGGGGAGGTCTGGTTACGCAGTATTTT.

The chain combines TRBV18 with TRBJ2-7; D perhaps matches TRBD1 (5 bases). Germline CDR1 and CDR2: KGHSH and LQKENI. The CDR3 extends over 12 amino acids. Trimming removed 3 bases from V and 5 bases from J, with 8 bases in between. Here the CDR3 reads CASSPSTDEQYF. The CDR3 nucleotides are TGTGCCAGCTCACCCTCGACAGACGAGCAGTACTTC.

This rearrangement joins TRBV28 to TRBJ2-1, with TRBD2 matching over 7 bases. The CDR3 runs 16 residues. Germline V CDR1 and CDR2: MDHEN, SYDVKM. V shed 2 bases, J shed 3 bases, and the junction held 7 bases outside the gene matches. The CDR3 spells CASSLIGLAVYNEQFF. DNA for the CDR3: TGTGCCAGCAGTTTAATTGGGCTAGCGGTCTACAATGAGCAGTTCTTC.

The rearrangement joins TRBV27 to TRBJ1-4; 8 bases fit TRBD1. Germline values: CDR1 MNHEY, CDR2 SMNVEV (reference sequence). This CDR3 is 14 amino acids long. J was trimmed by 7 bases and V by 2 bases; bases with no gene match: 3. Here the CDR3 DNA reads TGTGCCAGCAGTTTAAGGACAGGGAGTGAAAAACTGTTTTTT. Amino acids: CASSLRTGSEKLFF.

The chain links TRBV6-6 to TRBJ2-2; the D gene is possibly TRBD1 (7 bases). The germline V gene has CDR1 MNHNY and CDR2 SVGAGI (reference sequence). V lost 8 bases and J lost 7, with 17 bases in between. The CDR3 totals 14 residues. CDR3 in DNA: TGTGCCAGCGGAGGACAGGAGGGCTTCGGGGAGCTGTTTTTT. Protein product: CASGGQEGFGELFF.

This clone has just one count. CDR3 loop: CASSAGTSQYNEQFF. CDR3 DNA: TGTGCCAGCAGTGCCGGGACTAGCCAATACAATGAGCAGTTCTTC. The chain is built from TRBV2 and TRBJ2-1; TRBD2 matches 9 bases. This CDR3 has 15 amino acids. Germline CDR1 reads SNHLY; CDR2 reads FYNNEI. V shed 4 bases, J shed 4 bases, and the junction held 5 bases outside the gene matches.

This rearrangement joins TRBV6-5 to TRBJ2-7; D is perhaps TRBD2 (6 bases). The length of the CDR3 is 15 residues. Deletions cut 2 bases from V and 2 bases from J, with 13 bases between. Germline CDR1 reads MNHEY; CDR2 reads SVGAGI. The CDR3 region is CASSYGRDGTYEQYF. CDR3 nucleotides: TGTGCCAGCAGTTACGGGCGGGACGGAACCTACGAGCAGTACTTC.

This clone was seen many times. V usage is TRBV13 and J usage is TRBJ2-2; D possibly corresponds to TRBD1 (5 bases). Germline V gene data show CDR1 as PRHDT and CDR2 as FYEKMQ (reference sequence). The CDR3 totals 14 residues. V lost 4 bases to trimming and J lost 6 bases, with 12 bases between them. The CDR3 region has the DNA TGTGCCAGCAGCTCCGACAGTATATCCGGGGAGCTGTTTTTT. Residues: CASSSDSISGELFF.

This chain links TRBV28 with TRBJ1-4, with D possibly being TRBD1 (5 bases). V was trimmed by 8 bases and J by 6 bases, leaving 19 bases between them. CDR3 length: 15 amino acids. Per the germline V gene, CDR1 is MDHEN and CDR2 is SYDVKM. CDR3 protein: CASLLGGTGHEKLFF. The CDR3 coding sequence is TGTGCCAGCCTACTCGGCGGAACAGGCCATGAAAAACTGTTTTTT.

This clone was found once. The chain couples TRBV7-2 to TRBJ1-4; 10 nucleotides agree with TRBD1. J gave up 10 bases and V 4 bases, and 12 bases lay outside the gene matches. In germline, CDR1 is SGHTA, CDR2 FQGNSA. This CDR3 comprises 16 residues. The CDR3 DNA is TGTGCCAGCAGCTCGCCGGGAGGGACAGGGGCCGGAAAACTGTTTTTT. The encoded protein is CASSSPGGTGAGKLFF.

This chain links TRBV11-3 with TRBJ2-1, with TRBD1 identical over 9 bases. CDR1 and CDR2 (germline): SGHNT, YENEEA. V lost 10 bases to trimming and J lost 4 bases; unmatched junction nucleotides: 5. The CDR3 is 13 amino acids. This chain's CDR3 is CATSTGGYNEQFF. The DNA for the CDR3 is TGTGCCACCTCGACAGGGGGGTACAATGAGCAGTTCTTC. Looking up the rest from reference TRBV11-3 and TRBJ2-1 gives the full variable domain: EAGVVQSPRYKIIEKKQPVAFWCNPISGHNTLYWYLQNLGQGPELLIRYENEEAVDDSQLPKDRFSAERLKGVDSTLKIQPAELGDSAVYLCATSTGGYNEQFFGPGTRLTVL.

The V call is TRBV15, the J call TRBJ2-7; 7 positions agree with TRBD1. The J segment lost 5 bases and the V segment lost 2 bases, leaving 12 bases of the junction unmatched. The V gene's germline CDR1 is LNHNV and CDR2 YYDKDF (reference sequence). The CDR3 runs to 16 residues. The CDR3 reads CATSRNREGASNEQYF. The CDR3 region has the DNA TGTGCCACCAGCAGAAATCGAGAGGGGGCATCGAACGAGCAGTACTTC.